This T cell receptor (beta chain) is drawn from a study of T cell responses to AZD1222 COVID-19 vaccine. Germline loops: CDR1 MGHRA, CDR2 YSYEKL. The CDR3 length is 14 residues. Trimming cost V 6 bases and J 4 bases; bases outside gene matches: 6. Findings and limits, study-wide: At 160-218 and 743-854, vaccine-associated CD4 TCRs were dominant, and they spanned spike.

For this clone: The antigen is unknown.

The protocol was immunoSEQ multiplex PCR, while the TCRdb copy is restricted to in-frame clones and leaves out a portion. The sample consists of approximately 200,000 clones, approximately 90% of them appearing once. Sequenced material: peripheral blood, taken 28 days after the second AZD1222 dose. The gene calls are TRBV4-1 and TRBJ1-2; TRBD1 matches at 9 bases. The TCR sequence derives from an adult who received the AZD1222 COVID-19 vaccine. The chain's CDR3 is CASRPTQGAYGYTF. The CDR3 DNA follows: TGCGCCAGCAGGCCAACACAGGGGGCCTATGGCTACACCTTC.